What follows are 5 T cell receptor beta chains derived from one specimen sequenced in a study of T cells in Graves' hyperthyroidism and ophthalmopathy. The source material, RNA transcripts, was used to amplify TCR beta CDR3 regions. HTBI primers were the set used in a first-round RT-PCR of the TCR CDR3. One entry per CDR3 protein results from TCRdb running MiXCR on the multiplex PCR reads. Of 500,000 to 550,000 distinct CDR3 sequences in the sample, 20% to 25% were seen once. The sample consisted of blood. Receptor source: a man younger than 35 with Graves' hyperthyroidism.

Only a few counts were recorded for this clonotype. V and J are TRBV27 and TRBJ1-5; tentative D call: TRBD1 (5 bases). There are 15 residues in the CDR3. Germline CDR1 and CDR2: MNHEY and SMNVEV (reference sequence). With 5 bases removed from V and 0 bases from J, the gap between germline ends came to 11 bases. CDR3 loop: CASSGRQSSNQPQHF. The CDR3 DNA reads as TGTGCCAGCAGTGGACGACAGAGTAGCAATCAGCCCCAGCATTTT.

The CDR3 nucleotides are TGTGCCAGTAGTATCGGCGTGGAACAGGGAGGTAACACCGGGGAGCTGTTTTTT. It is translated as CASSIGVEQGGNTGELFF. The chain carries TRBV19 and TRBJ2-2, with D perhaps assigned TRBD1 or TRBD2 (6 bases each). Trimming shortened V by 3 bases and J by 2 bases, and 19 bases separated the two germline ends. Per germline, CDR1 LNHDA and CDR2 SQIVND (reference sequence). This CDR3 contains 18 residues.

V is TRBV7-6 and J is TRBJ1-3, with D unresolved. This CDR3 has 15 amino acids. Germline CDR1 and CDR2: SGHVS and FNYEAQ. Trimming took 5 bases from V and 2 from J, leaving 13 bases between them. The CDR3 loop reads CASSPWTGTGNTIYF. Written as DNA, the CDR3 is TGTGCCAGCAGCCCCTGGACGGGGACTGGAAACACCATATATTTT.

The table lists this clonotype with many counts. The rearrangement joins TRBV5-6 to TRBJ1-1; D remains ambiguous. The ends were cut back, 0 bases at V and 5 bases at J, with 11 bases in the middle. The CDR3 sequence is 14 residues long. CDR1 SGHDT and CDR2 YYEEEE come from the germline V gene. The CDR3 DNA reads TGTGCCAGCAGCTTGGCGCGTTTTCGGACTGAAGCTTTCTTT. Its translation: CASSLARFRTEAFF.

Many counts were recorded for this clonotype. This chain links TRBV13 with TRBJ2-7; tentative D call: TRBD1 (5 bases). The V gene's germline CDR1 is PRHDT and CDR2 FYEKMQ (reference sequence). The CDR3 covers 15 residues. The ends were cut back, 5 bases at V and 2 bases at J, with 16 bases in the middle. The CDR3 protein is CASSLSRADPYEQYF. CDR3 DNA sequence: TGTGCCAGCAGCCTCAGCAGGGCTGACCCCTACGAGCAGTACTTC.